The 5 T cell receptor beta chains presented below share a single source sample, sequenced in a study of blood T cell repertoires in COVID-19. The data were produced by immunoSEQ multiplex PCR, yet TCRdb's version contains in-frame clones alone and is incomplete. In the table there are 150,000 to 200,000 clones, around nine tenths of which are singletons. Sequencing was performed on peripheral blood. Receptors originate from a man aged 18-30 years with active or convalescent COVID-19.

This chain connects TRBV18 to TRBJ1-3; 9 bases match TRBD1. J lost 4 bases, V lost 0 bases, and 4 bases had no gene match. Germline CDR1 KGHSH, CDR2 LQKENI. The CDR3 sequence is 16 residues long. The CDR3 here is CASSPPQGAKGNTIYF. Written as DNA, the CDR3 is TGTGCCAGCTCACCACCACAGGGGGCGAAAGGAAACACCATATATTTT.

The chain joins TRBV19 to TRBJ2-1; D gene unclear. Trimming pared 2 bases from V and 6 bases from J, leaving 5 bases between. CDR3 length: 12 amino acids. Germline V gene data show CDR1 as LNHDA and CDR2 as SQIVND (reference sequence). The CDR3 spells CASSITRNEQFF. The CDR3 DNA is TGTGCCAGTAGTATAACGCGCAATGAGCAGTTCTTC.

The J gene is TRBJ1-4, the V gene TRBV30; TRBD1 matches at 10 bases. Per the germline V gene, CDR1 is GTSNPN and CDR2 is SVGIG (reference sequence). The V segment lost 4 bases and the J segment 5 bases; nucleotides outside the gene matches: 7. The CDR3 length is 15 residues. The CDR3 protein is CAWNIGQGGNEKLFF. CDR3 DNA: TGTGCCTGGAACATCGGACAGGGGGGGAATGAAAAACTGTTTTTT.

The J gene is TRBJ1-3, the V gene TRBV7-3, with D possibly TRBD1 on 6 matching bases. The CDR3 is 15 residues long. The germline V gene encodes CDR1 SGHTA and CDR2 FQGTGA. Trimming cost V 0 bases and J 7 bases, with 13 bases left between them. The CDR3 DNA reads TGTGCCAGCAGCTTAACGGGCAGGGGAGTTAACACCATATATTTT. Amino acids: CASSLTGRGVNTIYF.

This sequence joins TRBV6-5 and TRBJ1-5; possibly TRBD1 for D (5 bases). V was trimmed by 6 bases and J by 5 bases, leaving 11 bases between them. Germline lookup yields CDR1 MNHEY and CDR2 SVGAGI. The CDR3 runs 13 residues. CDR3 in DNA: TGTGCCAGCAGGCAGGGATCCTATCAGCCCCAGCATTTT. Residues: CASRQGSYQPQHF.